This passage covers 28 T cell receptor beta chains from one sample sequenced in a study of blood T cell repertoires in COVID-19. The repertoire was sequenced with immunoSEQ multiplex PCR; TCRdb's copy has only in-frame clones and lacks some. The table has 150,000 to 200,000 clones, more than 85% seen once. Sequences were obtained from peripheral blood. These receptor sequences come from a woman aged 60-70 years with COVID-19, enrolled during active disease.

The chain recombines TRBV30 with TRBJ1-2; 7 bases are a match to TRBD1. CDR1 GTSNPN and CDR2 SVGIG come from the germline V gene (reference sequence). The CDR3 extends over 13 amino acids. The V and J ends lost 1 base and 6 bases, in that order; junction bases with no gene match: 5. The CDR3 region has the DNA TGTGCCTGGAGTGGGGGGCAGGGGGATGGCTACACCTTC. Its translation is CAWSGGQGDGYTF.

The chain couples TRBV4-3 to TRBJ2-1; 10 bases match TRBD2. The CDR3 is made up of 20 amino acids. Germline V gives CDR1 LGHNA, CDR2 YSLEER. V lost 0 bases and J lost 0; bases outside the gene matches: 11. In DNA form, the CDR3 reads TGCGCCAGCAGCCAAGATGCGGCTAGCGGGGGCCCTGGCTCCTACAATGAGCAGTTCTTC. This codes for CASSQDAASGGPGSYNEQFF.

This CDR3 reads CASSSPVRPSNEKLFF. CDR3 sequence (DNA): TGTGCCAGCAGCTCTCCGGTGAGGCCCTCTAATGAAAAACTGTTTTTT. The rearrangement joins TRBV6-2 or TRBV6-3 to TRBJ1-4, with D hard to call. Germline V CDR1 and CDR2: MNHEY, SVGEGT. The germline V and J ends were trimmed by 6 bases and 3 bases, with 17 bases remaining between them. The CDR3 contains 16 residues.

The CDR3 DNA follows: TGTGCCAGTAGTATCTTAGGGGGCAATCAGCCCCAGCATTTT. It encodes CASSILGGNQPQHF. This sequence joins TRBV19 and TRBJ1-5; D possibly corresponds to TRBD1 (5 bases). V was pared by 3 bases and J by 2 bases, with 8 bases between. This CDR3 has 14 residues. Germline CDR1 and CDR2: LNHDA and SQIVND (reference sequence). The whole variable domain, filled in from reference TRBV19 and TRBJ1-5, reads DGGITQSPKYLFRKEGQNVTLSCEQNLNHDAMYWYRQDPGQGLRLIYYSQIVNDFQKGDIAEGYSVSREKKESFPLTVTSAQKNPTAFYLCASSILGGNQPQHFGDGTRLSIL.

CDR3 in amino acids: CASSVAGTVNSPLHF. Here the CDR3 DNA reads TGTGCCAGCAGTGTGGCAGGGACAGTCAATTCACCCCTCCACTTT. The V call is TRBV25-1, the J call TRBJ1-6, with 7 nucleotides matching TRBD1. Germline trimming cut 4 bases from V and 7 bases from J; bases unmatched to any gene: 7. CDR1 and CDR2 (germline): MGHDK, SYGVNS. The CDR3 is 15 amino acids.

The chain carries TRBV24-1 and TRBJ1-5, with D perhaps matching TRBD1 (6 bases). CDR1 is KGHDR, CDR2 SFDVKD, per germline. Trimming stripped 0 bases from V and 5 bases from J, with 22 bases between. The CDR3 is 19 residues long. This CDR3 reads CATSDLFGQGSSPHQPQHF. CDR3 bases: TGTGCCACCAGTGATTTGTTCGGCCAGGGGAGTAGTCCCCATCAGCCCCAGCATTTT.

The rearrangement uses TRBV3-1 (or the pseudogene TRBV3-2) and TRBJ1-2, with 12 positions matching TRBD1. Germline V gene data show CDR1 as LGHDT and CDR2 as YNNKEL (reference sequence). V gave up 3 bases and J gave up 6 bases; unmatched junction bases: 5. The CDR3 runs 15 residues. CDR3 DNA sequence: TGTGCCAGCAGCCAGGGCCGGGACAGGGGGCATGGCTACACCTTC. It codes for CASSQGRDRGHGYTF.

This rearrangement joins TRBV3-1 (or the pseudogene TRBV3-2) to TRBJ1-2; 8 positions agree with TRBD1. Germline V gene lookup returns CDR1 LGHDT and CDR2 YNNKEL (reference sequence). V lost 1 base and J lost 6; bases outside the gene matches: 7. This CDR3 region has 15 residues. Here the CDR3 reads CASSQVQGAGDGYTF. As DNA, the CDR3 is TGTGCCAGCAGCCAAGTTCAGGGGGCAGGCGATGGCTACACCTTC.

The J gene is TRBJ2-1, the V gene TRBV27; D perhaps matches TRBD1 (5 bases). The CDR3 is 15 residues long. Germline V gene sequence: CDR1 MNHEY, CDR2 SMNVEV (reference sequence). V was shortened by 2 bases and J by 0 bases, with 8 bases between the two germline ends. The DNA for the CDR3 is TGTGCCAGCAGTTTACGCCAGGGCTCCTACAATGAGCAGTTCTTC. Amino acid sequence: CASSLRQGSYNEQFF.

This clone was observed once. The rearrangement joins TRBV30 to TRBJ2-2, with 7 bases lining up with TRBD1. V shed 4 bases, J shed 2 bases, and the junction held 1 base outside the gene matches. CDR1 and CDR2 from the germline V gene are GTSNPN and SVGIG (reference sequence). The CDR3 runs 13 residues. This CDR3 reads CAWTGGNTGELFF. The CDR3 DNA reads as TGTGCCTGGACAGGGGGTAACACCGGGGAGCTGTTTTTT. The full variable domain, rest sourced from reference TRBV30 and TRBJ2-2, is SQTIHQWPATLVQPVGSPLSLECTVEGTSNPNLYWYRQAAGRGLQLLFYSVGIGQISSEVPQNLSASRPQDRQFILSSKKLLLSDSGFYLCAWTGGNTGELFFGEGSRLTVL.

The CDR3 DNA reads as TGTGCCAGTAGTATAGGAGGCCCGCAGGGAAGACAGCCCCAGCATTTT. Translated: CASSIGGPQGRQPQHF. The genes are TRBV19 and TRBJ1-5; D is possibly TRBD1 (5 bases). Germline CDR1 LNHDA, CDR2 SQIVND (reference sequence). The V end was cut by 1 base, the J end by 7 bases, with 17 bases between. The CDR3 extends over 16 amino acids.

The chain combines TRBV11-2 with TRBJ2-1; 11 positions agree with TRBD1. The CDR3 spans 15 residues. V shed 3 bases, J shed 6 bases, and the junction held 4 bases outside the gene matches. Germline assignment: CDR1 SGHAT and CDR2 FQNNGV. The DNA of the CDR3 is TGTGCCAGCAGCTTGGGGACAGGGGGGTTCAATGAGCAGTTCTTC. Translating gives CASSLGTGGFNEQFF.

In this sample, this clone turned up a few times. The chain recombines TRBV14 with TRBJ1-2, with D maybe TRBD1 (6 bases). Germline CDR1 reads SGHDN; CDR2 reads FVKESK. Trimming stripped 4 bases from V and 7 bases from J, with 16 bases between. The CDR3 is 14 residues long. CDR3 bases: TGTGCCAGCAGCCCCCTTGGCGGGGGCGGTGGCTACACCTTC. It specifies CASSPLGGGGGYTF.

This chain links TRBV12-5 with TRBJ1-1; D remains ambiguous. The CDR3 spans 13 residues. The germline gives CDR1 LGHNT, CDR2 FRNRAP. V gave up 5 bases and J gave up 1 base, with 8 bases separating them. CDR3 protein: CASGQVQNTEAFF. The CDR3 DNA is TGTGCTAGTGGTCAGGTTCAGAACACTGAAGCTTTCTTT.

V usage is TRBV5-1 and J usage is TRBJ1-1; 7 bases line up with TRBD1. The CDR3 contains 15 residues. V dropped 4 bases and J dropped 0; count of bases not matched to a gene: 6. CDR1 is SGHRS and CDR2 is YFSETQ in the germline V gene. DNA for the CDR3: TGCGCCAGCAGCCTGACAGGGTTCATGAACACTGAAGCTTTCTTT. This sequence encodes CASSLTGFMNTEAFF.

CDR3 bases: TGTGCCACCAGTGATCCCAGGACTAGCGGAGATACGCAGTATTTT. Protein sequence: CATSDPRTSGDTQYF. The V call is TRBV24-1, the J call TRBJ2-3; TRBD2 agrees at 10 bases. CDR3 length: 15 amino acids. V lost 3 bases and J lost 5; bases outside the gene matches: 4. Germline CDR1 is KGHDR and CDR2 is SFDVKD.

The chain uses TRBV19 and TRBJ1-2; possible D gene TRBD1, 6 bases. V was clipped by 1 base and J by 5 bases, with 14 bases between them. Germline V lookup: CDR1 LNHDA, CDR2 SQIVND (reference sequence). The CDR3 contains 15 residues. In nucleotides, the CDR3 is TGTGCCAGTAGTATAGGAGGCGGACAGAGTTATGGCTACACCTTC. Protein sequence: CASSIGGGQSYGYTF.

This sequence joins TRBV30 and TRBJ1-5; D is unresolved. Trimming took off 1 base at V and 9 bases at J, with 16 bases between the two ends. The CDR3 has 14 residues. Germline V gene sequence: CDR1 GTSNPN, CDR2 SVGIG (reference sequence). CDR3 loop: CAWSDISPGGPQHF. CDR3 in DNA: TGTGCCTGGAGTGACATCTCCCCGGGAGGGCCCCAGCATTTT.

The chain combines TRBV11-2 with TRBJ1-5; 8 nucleotides align to TRBD1. The trim removed 5 bases at V and 8 bases at J, leaving 5 bases unmatched. The germline CDR1 and CDR2 sequences are SGHAT and FQNNGV. The CDR3 is 13 residues long. CDR3 in DNA: TGTGCCAGCAGCAGAGACAGGGGAGAGCCCCAGCATTTT. Its translation is CASSRDRGEPQHF.

The CDR3 nucleotides are TGTGCCAGCAGCGAGAGGGGGGGCGGCACAGATACGCAGTATTTT. Residues: CASSERGGGTDTQYF. The rearrangement joins TRBV9 to TRBJ2-3, with TRBD2 as a possible D gene (7 bases). V lost 3 bases, J lost 1 base, and 12 bases lay in between. The CDR3 consists of 15 residues. Per germline, CDR1 SGDLS and CDR2 YYNGEE. Full variable domain (rest looked up from reference TRBV9 and TRBJ2-3): DSGVTQTPKHLITATGQRVTLRCSPRSGDLSVYWYQQSLDQGLQFLIQYYNGEERAKGNILERFSAQQFPDLHSELNLSSLELGDSALYFCASSERGGGTDTQYFGPGTRLTVL.

This chain links TRBV5-1 with TRBJ2-1, with 7 nucleotides matching TRBD1. In germline, CDR1 is SGHRS, CDR2 YFSETQ. V lost 4 bases to trimming and J lost 6 bases; unmatched junction nucleotides: 16. This CDR3 spans 17 amino acids. CDR3 sequence reads: CASSPRPTGLISNEQFF. For the CDR3, the DNA is TGCGCCAGCAGCCCCCGACCGACAGGGCTTATATCCAATGAGCAGTTCTTC.

The chain combines TRBV7-8 with TRBJ1-6; maybe TRBD1 (5 bases). This CDR3 has 15 residues. Germline assignment: CDR1 SGHVS and CDR2 FQNEAQ. The ends were cut back, 6 bases at V and 0 bases at J, with 9 bases in the middle. The CDR3 sequence is CASSRDSSYNSPLHF. CDR3 DNA sequence: TGTGCCAGCAGTAGGGACTCCTCCTATAATTCACCCCTCCACTTT.

This clone showed up just once. The same CDR3 is also encoded by other DNA sequences in this sample. V gene TRBV7-9 combines with J gene TRBJ1-2, with a tentative D call TRBD1 (5 bases). Germline-derived CDR1 and CDR2 are SEHNR and FQNEAQ (reference sequence). The ends were cut back, 1 base at V and 3 bases at J, with 9 bases in the middle. The CDR3 runs to 14 residues. CDR3 sequence reads: CASSLGRGDYGYTF. As DNA, the CDR3 is TGTGCCAGCAGCTTAGGGCGGGGCGACTATGGCTACACCTTC.

The CDR3 coding sequence is TGTGCCAGCTCACCTATGACAGGGTCTGTTAGTGAGACCCAGTACTTC. Its translation is CASSPMTGSVSETQYF. V and J are TRBV18 and TRBJ2-5; 7 bases fit TRBD1. This CDR3 comprises 16 residues. Germline CDR1 is KGHSH and CDR2 is LQKENI. Unmatched junction bases numbered 12, after V lost 3 bases and J lost 5 bases. The full variable domain, completed using reference TRBV18 and TRBJ2-5, is NAGVMQNPRHLVRRRGQEARLRCSPMKGHSHVYWYRQLPEEGLKFMVYLQKENIIDESGMPKERFSAEFPKEGPSILRIQQVVRGDSAAYFCASSPMTGSVSETQYFGPGTRLLVL.

With respect to this clone: A read error may account for a junction end that differs from germline. This rearrangement joins TRBV7-9 to TRBJ2-5; 8 positions agree with TRBD2. In germline, CDR1 is SEHNR, CDR2 FQNEAQ (reference sequence). The length of the CDR3 is 14 residues. CDR3 nucleotide sequence: TGCGCCAGCAGCTTCGGGGGGGGCCAAGAGACCCAGTACTTC. Translating it yields CASSFGGGQETQYF.

The chain is built from TRBV19 and TRBJ1-1; D gene unclear. Germline V gene sequence: CDR1 LNHDA, CDR2 SQIVND (reference sequence). V was clipped by 9 bases and J by 5 bases, with 19 bases between them. The CDR3 length is 14 residues. CDR3: CASTTSTAATEAFF. The CDR3, as DNA: TGTGCCAGCACAACTTCTACAGCGGCTACTGAAGCTTTCTTT. The variable domain in full, with the rest retrieved from reference TRBV19 and TRBJ1-1, is DGGITQSPKYLFRKEGQNVTLSCEQNLNHDAMYWYRQDPGQGLRLIYYSQIVNDFQKGDIAEGYSVSREKKESFPLTVTSAQKNPTAFYLCASTTSTAATEAFFGQGTRLTVV.

This chain joins TRBV9 and TRBJ1-5; unclear D gene. Deletions cut 0 bases from V and 5 bases from J, with 6 bases between. This CDR3 comprises 13 residues. Germline values: CDR1 SGDLS, CDR2 YYNGEE. The CDR3 nucleotides read TGTGCCAGCAGCGTAGGAAGAGATCAGCCCCAGCATTTT. Its protein is CASSVGRDQPQHF.

This chain links TRBV24-1 with TRBJ2-1, with a possible D match to TRBD2 (5 bases). The CDR3 is 15 residues long. V was shortened by 3 bases and J by 6 bases, with 14 bases between the two germline ends. Germline CDR1 KGHDR, CDR2 SFDVKD. CDR3 in DNA: TGTGCCACCAGTGATCCCAAGGCGGGTCGCAATGAGCAGTTCTTC. It codes for CATSDPKAGRNEQFF.